The 26 T cell receptor beta chains below all came from one sample that was sequenced in a study of blood T cell repertoires in COVID-19. Only in-frame clones appear in the TCRdb table, and some are missing; sequencing was by immunoSEQ multiplex PCR. The sample has around 41,000 clones; roughly 90% are singletons. Sequencing used peripheral blood. Receptor source: a human donor in a cohort sampled during active COVID-19.

The chain combines TRBV25-1 with TRBJ2-1; the match to TRBD2 covers 12 bases. This CDR3 contains 15 residues. Trimming at V came to 8 bases and at J to 4 bases, leaving 6 bases not matched to a gene. The germline gives CDR1 MGHDK, CDR2 SYGVNS. The CDR3 nucleotides are TGTGCCAGCGTTGAGACTAGCGGGAGTTACAATGAGCAGTTCTTC. It codes for CASVETSGSYNEQFF.

The chain links TRBV14 to TRBJ2-3; a weak D match, TRBD1 (5 bases). Trimming left V 6 bases short and J 5 bases short, with 12 bases between. The CDR3 has 13 amino acids. Germline values: CDR1 SGHDN, CDR2 FVKESK. The CDR3 sequence is CASRGVYGDTQYF. DNA for the CDR3: TGTGCCAGCAGAGGGGTGTACGGAGATACGCAGTATTTT.

J is TRBJ1-5 and V is TRBV7-2; 9 nucleotides align to TRBD1. Germline V gene lookup returns CDR1 SGHTA and CDR2 FQGNSA. V lost 4 bases to trimming and J lost 4 bases; unmatched junction nucleotides: 5. The CDR3 covers 15 residues. CDR3 residues: CASSSGTGLNQPQHF. DNA for the CDR3: TGTGCCAGCAGCTCCGGGACAGGGTTAAATCAGCCCCAGCATTTT. The full variable domain, completed using reference TRBV7-2 and TRBJ1-5, is GAGVSQSPSNKVTEKGKDVELRCDPISGHTALYWYRQSLGQGLEFLIYFQGNSAPDKSGLPSDRFSAERTGGSVSTLTIQRTQQEDSAVYLCASSSGTGLNQPQHFGDGTRLSIL.

The gene calls are TRBV19 and TRBJ2-5; a possible D gene is TRBD1 (6 bases). Germline CDR1 is LNHDA and CDR2 is SQIVND (reference sequence). The CDR3 loop spans 14 amino acids. V was clipped by 4 bases and J by 5 bases, with 14 bases between them. CDR3 in DNA: TGTGCCAGTAGTACCACAGGGAGTGGGGAGACCCAGTACTTC. Its protein is CASSTTGSGETQYF.

The rearrangement joins TRBV7-9 to TRBJ2-1; 10 nucleotides line up with TRBD2. The CDR3 loop spans 16 amino acids. Germline CDR1 reads SEHNR; CDR2 reads FQNEAQ (reference sequence). J lost 10 bases, V lost 0 bases, and 9 bases had no gene match. The CDR3 protein is CASSLALAGAEREQFF. The CDR3 DNA is TGTGCCAGCAGCTTAGCGCTAGCGGGAGCGGAAAGAGAGCAGTTCTTC.

The chain is built from TRBV2 and TRBJ2-5; D is possibly TRBD1 (6 bases). The CDR3 sequence is 13 residues long. Germline CDR1 SNHLY, CDR2 FYNNEI. Trimming removed 5 bases at V and 2 bases at J, with 9 bases between. The CDR3 protein is CASSRGQQETQYF. The CDR3 nucleotides are TGTGCCAGCAGTCGAGGACAGCAAGAGACCCAGTACTTC. The complete variable domain, with remaining parts taken from reference TRBV2 and TRBJ2-5, reads EPEVTQTPSHQVTQMGQEVILRCVPISNHLYFYWYRQILGQKVEFLVSFYNNEISEKSEIFDDQFSVERPDGSNFTLKIRSTKLEDSAMYFCASSRGQQETQYFGPGTRLLVL.

V usage is TRBV28 and J usage is TRBJ2-3, with a weak D call TRBD1 (6 bases). Germline values: CDR1 MDHEN, CDR2 SYDVKM. There are 17 residues in the CDR3. Trimming shortened V by 1 base and J by 5 bases, and 19 bases separated the two germline ends. CDR3 region: CASSLYEGAVGGDTQYF. CDR3 DNA sequence: TGTGCCAGCAGTTTATATGAGGGCGCGGTAGGGGGAGATACGCAGTATTTT.

The chain links TRBV3-1 (or the pseudogene TRBV3-2) to TRBJ2-1; a possible D gene is TRBD2 (6 bases). The germline CDR1 and CDR2 sequences are LGHDT and YNNKEL (reference sequence). V was pared by 3 bases and J by 11 bases, with 8 bases between. CDR3 length: 11 residues. In DNA form, the CDR3 reads TGTGCCAGCAGCCATGGGACTCAGCAGTTCTTC. This translates into CASSHGTQQFF.

The chain combines TRBV4-1 with TRBJ2-7; D might be TRBD2 (6 bases). This CDR3 is built from 15 residues. CDR1 and CDR2 (germline): MGHRA, YSYEKL. Trimming stripped 0 bases from V and 2 bases from J, with 11 bases between. The CDR3 sequence is CASSQDFPGAYEQYF. For the CDR3, the DNA is TGCGCCAGCAGCCAAGATTTTCCGGGAGCCTACGAGCAGTACTTC.

The CDR3 coding sequence is TGTGCCAGCTCACCAGAGAATACCCCGGGGCAGTACTTC. Protein: CASSPENTPGQYF. The rearrangement links TRBV18 to TRBJ2-7; D uncertain. The germline CDR1 and CDR2 sequences are KGHSH and LQKENI. V was clipped by 2 bases and J by 9 bases, with 14 bases between them. This CDR3 is built from 13 residues.

CDR3 residues: CASSVTGGGAQGAEAFF. The CDR3 nucleotides are TGTGCCAGCAGCGTCACGGGGGGGGGCGCTCAGGGAGCTGAAGCTTTCTTT. The V and J genes are TRBV5-4 and TRBJ1-1, with TRBD1 as a possible D gene (6 bases). From germline, CDR1 is SGHNT and CDR2 YYREEE (reference sequence). The CDR3 totals 17 residues. V was shortened by 4 bases and J by 6 bases, with 25 bases between the two germline ends.

The chain employs TRBV30 and TRBJ2-7; 10 bases align to TRBD1. Germline assignment: CDR1 GTSNPN and CDR2 SVGIG (reference sequence). V lost 6 bases and J lost 2; bases outside the gene matches: 13. This CDR3 spans 16 amino acids. The CDR3 nucleotides read TGTGCCTGCCTAGATCAGGACAGGGGGAGTCCCTACGAGCAGTACTTC. Its protein is CACLDQDRGSPYEQYF.

The chain joins TRBV10-3 to TRBJ1-2, with 7 bases that match TRBD1. Germline V gene data show CDR1 as ENHRY and CDR2 as SYGVKD. Trimming at V came to 10 bases and at J to 4 bases, leaving 9 bases not matched to a gene. The CDR3 loop spans 13 amino acids. This chain's CDR3 is CATQPGGIYGYTF. CDR3 nucleotides: TGTGCCACCCAGCCAGGGGGGATCTATGGCTACACCTTC.

J is TRBJ2-2 and V is TRBV14, with 11 bases aligning to TRBD2. The CDR3 is 16 amino acids. V lost 5 bases, J lost 4 bases, and 6 bases stayed unmatched. Looked up from germline, CDR1 is SGHDN and CDR2 is FVKESK. The CDR3 DNA reads TGTGCCAGCAGCTCTCTAGCGGGGGGCGGCACCGGGGAGCTGTTTTTT. The encoded protein is CASSSLAGGGTGELFF.

Note on this clone: Its ends do not fully match the called genes, so a read error is possible. The chain links TRBV5-8 to TRBJ2-7; D is possibly TRBD1 (5 bases). CDR3 length: 9 residues. The germline gives CDR1 SGHTS, CDR2 YDEGEE. The CDR3 DNA reads TGTGCCAGCAGCCGCTTGGGGCACTTC. Protein: CASSRLGHF. Full variable domain (outside the CDR3, taken from reference TRBV5-8 and TRBJ2-7): EAGVTQSPTHLIKTRGQQATLRCSPISGHTSVYWYQQALGLGLQFLLWYDEGEERNRGNFPPRFSGRQFPNYSSELNVNALELEDSALYLCASSRLGHFGPGTRLTVT.

V and J are TRBV25-1 and TRBJ2-2; 11 bases agree with TRBD1. This CDR3 region has 18 residues. In germline, CDR1 is MGHDK, CDR2 SYGVNS. Unmatched junction bases numbered 9, after V lost 6 bases and J lost 0 bases. CDR3 nucleotide sequence: TGTGCCAGCAGAGACAGAGCGGGACAGGGGGCGAACACCGGGGAGCTGTTTTTT. Translated, it gives CASRDRAGQGANTGELFF.

This clone is a singleton in its sample. The gene calls are TRBV4-1 and TRBJ2-1, with 11 bases fitting TRBD2. The CDR3 is made up of 18 amino acids. Unmatched junction bases numbered 10, after V lost 2 bases and J lost 4 bases. Germline values: CDR1 MGHRA, CDR2 YSYEKL. The CDR3 loop reads CASSQKSSGTSGYNEQFF. The CDR3 DNA is TGCGCCAGCAGCCAAAAAAGTTCCGGGACTAGCGGTTACAATGAGCAGTTCTTC.

Note on this clone: At one boundary the junction diverges from the germline segment, which might be a read error. Other DNA sequences within the sample encode an identical CDR3. The chain has TRBV5-4 and TRBJ1-5, with no clear D. The CDR3 is made up of 16 amino acids. The V gene's germline CDR1 is SGHNT and CDR2 YYREEE (reference sequence). CDR3: CASSSDGRISNQPQHF. The CDR3 nucleotides read TGTGCCAGCAGTTCGGACGGGAGGATAAGCAATCAGCCCCAACATTTT. Supplemented by reference TRBV5-4 and TRBJ1-5, the full variable domain reads ETGVTQSPTHLIKTRGQQVTLRCSSQSGHNTVSWYQQALGQGPQFIFQYYREEENGRGNFPPRFSGLQFPNYSSELNVNALELDDSALYLCASSSDGRISNQPQHFGDGTRLSIL.

V gene TRBV19 combines with J gene TRBJ1-2; D ambiguous. Deletions cut 9 bases from V and 3 bases from J, with 20 bases between. CDR1 is LNHDA, CDR2 SQIVND, per germline (reference sequence). This CDR3 is 15 amino acids long. CDR3 DNA: TGTGCCAGCCGCGAAGTCTCGGGTGGTGACTATGGCTACACCTTC. Translating gives CASREVSGGDYGYTF.

The chain has TRBV2 and TRBJ2-3; D remains unclear. Trimming cost V 6 bases and J 0 bases, with 13 bases left between them. The V gene's germline CDR1 is SNHLY and CDR2 FYNNEI. This CDR3 is built from 15 residues. In DNA form, the CDR3 reads TGTGCCAGCAGCAAGGATTTCGGGAGCACAGATACGCAGTATTTT. This translates into CASSKDFGSTDTQYF.

For the CDR3, the DNA is TGTGCCAGCTCACCACCTAGCGGGAGATCCTACAATGAGCAGTTCTTC. Its translation is CASSPPSGRSYNEQFF. The chain combines TRBV18 with TRBJ2-1; 9 bases agree with TRBD2. The CDR3 is made up of 16 amino acids. The V gene's germline CDR1 is KGHSH and CDR2 LQKENI. The J segment lost 1 base and the V segment lost 0 bases, leaving 1 base of the junction unmatched.

The V gene is TRBV4-1, the J gene TRBJ2-7; weak D call: TRBD1 (5 bases). There are 13 residues in the CDR3. Deletions cut 0 bases from V and 9 bases from J, with 12 bases between. Germline V lookup: CDR1 MGHRA, CDR2 YSYEKL. The chain's CDR3 is CASSQEGPFGQYF. CDR3 nucleotides: TGCGCCAGCAGCCAAGAGGGGCCCTTTGGGCAGTACTTC.

The rearrangement links TRBV6-6 to TRBJ2-2, with D possibly being TRBD1 (5 bases). V lost 4 bases, J lost 7 bases, and 13 bases lay in between. Germline CDR1 is MNHNY and CDR2 is SVGAGI (reference sequence). This CDR3 has 14 residues. The DNA of the CDR3 is TGTGCCAGCAGTTCCCAGGGTATTGGCGGGGAGCTGTTTTTT. It encodes CASSSQGIGGELFF.

The gene calls are TRBV7-3 and TRBJ1-1; D is ambiguous. Germline CDR1 SGHTA, CDR2 FQGTGA. V was clipped by 2 bases and J by 0 bases, with 7 bases between them. The CDR3 runs 14 residues. CDR3 in amino acids: CASSLRGVNTEAFF. Here the CDR3 DNA reads TGTGCCAGCAGCTTACGGGGAGTGAACACTGAAGCTTTCTTT.

This clone turned up a few times. The gene calls are TRBV18 and TRBJ1-5; D may be TRBD1 (6 bases). The germline V gene encodes CDR1 KGHSH and CDR2 LQKENI. V shed 1 base and J shed 4 bases, with 8 bases lying between them. This CDR3 has 14 amino acids. The CDR3 region has the DNA TGTGCCAGCTCACCACAACAGGGTAATCAGCCCCAGCATTTT. It codes for CASSPQQGNQPQHF.

This clone was counted between two and nine times. The chain recombines TRBV6-6 with TRBJ1-1; D not resolved. The CDR3 spans 14 residues. CDR1 and CDR2 (germline): MNHNY, SVGAGI (reference sequence). Trimming stripped 0 bases from V and 1 base from J, with 6 bases between. CDR3 sequence: CASSYSPGNTEAFF. DNA for the CDR3: TGTGCCAGCAGTTACTCGCCCGGGAACACTGAAGCTTTCTTT.